The rows below give T cell receptor beta chains drawn from one sample of a study of T cell repertoires in cytomegalovirus infection. TCRdb re-analysed the reads in MiXCR, keeping a single row per CDR3 protein. Here the sample spans 570,000 or so distinct CDR3 sequences, approximately 40% being singletons. No antigen has been identified for these receptors. Sequenced here: cultured PBMCs, sampled from culture after CMV antigen stimulation. The receptors derive from a human donor in good health (CMV status not recorded). Some clones in this sample may be carry-over from other donors' samples. Each CDR3 is given without its conserved first and last residue. Each record gives: V gene, CDR3 protein.

TRBV7-2,ASSLVQFSTEAF
TRBV6-1,ACQRGPLDTEAF
TRBV12-3/TRBV12-4,ASSGLAGDLTNRDTQY
TRBV2,ASSEEQGTDTQY
TRBV19,ASSINSYSEQY
TRBV12-3/TRBV12-4,ASSPGGAFWQF
TRBV20-1,SVLGRLTGELF
TRBV7-6,ASSLLGQTPRETQY
TRBV28,ASSSRTGRDSPLH
TRBV2,ASRGSGRVYGYT
TRBV27,ASSPSPVRTEKLF
TRBV5-6,ASSLDPGLAAQQF
TRBV25-1,ASSEPGTGDTEAF
TRBV7-1,ASSSRAGPFGNEQF
TRBV11-2,ASSSARFHGELF
TRBV7-8,ASSGDRYEQF
TRBV7-9,ASRYGRTDTQY
TRBV20-1,SAKRLAGDQETQY
TRBV20-1,SARREPYNSPLH
TRBV7-8,ASSLLTANQPQH
TRBV28,ASSLTSGATGQF
TRBV20-1,SARQGARADTQY
TRBV7-8,ASSFGTGVETQY
TRBV7-9,ASSLTGATYEQY
TRBV5-3,ASSASGSGQETQY
TRBV7-8,ASSEDRASYEKLF
TRBV28,ASSPVAGGGELF
TRBV5-1,ASSSTSGSQETQY
TRBV27,ASSPGTGVRNEQF
TRBV15,ATSRVSETQY
TRBV7-8,ASSLAGGNNQETQY
TRBV2,ASVGPGDIQY
TRBV7-2,ASSSWDRPAGELF
TRBV12-3/TRBV12-4,ASSPGLNYEQY
TRBV7-9,ASSFGQGIPEQY
TRBV19,ASSITGPNTGELF
TRBV11-2,ASSYRQDPF
TRBV12-3/TRBV12-4,ASSYQSPSGYT
TRBV20-1,SARPGYSYEQY
TRBV7-4,ASSRGGNNHEQF
TRBV12-3/TRBV12-4,ASSPEPGLAGEITDTQY
TRBV28,ASTPGDSGANVLT
TRBV20-1,SARPGLAGVDTQY
TRBV18,ASSPPESPRNTEAF